The following is a T cell receptor beta chain sequence with its context. The record originates from a study of shared clonotypes between healthy human individuals. Produced via immunoSEQ multiplex PCR; TCRdb's table is partial and in-frame only. The sample shows approximately 2,000,000 clones, over 85% of them seen only once. Naive CD8 cells lacked CD45RO and underwent positive selection for CCR7, leaving out terminally differentiated effector memory CD45RA+ cells. CDR1 and CDR2 (germline): SGHRS, YFSETQ. This CDR3 has 16 residues. V dropped 1 base and J dropped 4; count of bases not matched to a gene: 5.

The receptor's source is a man younger than 35 in good health. Some clones in this sample may be carry-over from other donors' samples. The chain couples TRBV5-1 to TRBJ2-1; 10 bases align to TRBD2. The sequenced sample consisted of naive CD8+ T cells from PBMCs. CDR3 amino acids: CASSLQLAGPYNEQFF. DNA of the CDR3: TGCGCCAGCAGCTTGCAACTAGCGGGACCTTACAATGAGCAGTTCTTC.